Given below is one T cell receptor beta chain in context. Its target is not known. The method was immunoSEQ multiplex PCR; TCRdb's version includes in-frame clones alone and lacks a portion of them. The repertoire has under 150,000 clones, roughly nine tenths of them found once; the top ten carry roughly 1.6%. Germline V gene data show CDR1 as SGHRS and CDR2 as YFSETQ. The trim removed 6 bases at V and 4 bases at J, leaving 7 bases unmatched. This CDR3 has 14 residues. The data are from a study of T cell responses to AZD1222 COVID-19 vaccine. Study-level results: Spike-wide coverage was observed for vaccine-associated CD4 TCRs, with dominant responses at 160-218 and 743-854. The number of AZD1222 recipients seropositive at baseline was only five or six. Donors were largely white British and mainly female; clonal diversity was possibly underestimated.

The sequencing here drew on peripheral blood, taken 28 days after the second AZD1222 dose. The sequence was obtained from an adult who received the AZD1222 COVID-19 vaccine. The chain couples TRBV5-1 to TRBJ1-2; 9 bases are a match to TRBD1. The CDR3, as DNA: TGCGCCAGCACTTACAGGGGGCGCAGCTATGGCTACACCTTC. As protein: CASTYRGRSYGYTF.